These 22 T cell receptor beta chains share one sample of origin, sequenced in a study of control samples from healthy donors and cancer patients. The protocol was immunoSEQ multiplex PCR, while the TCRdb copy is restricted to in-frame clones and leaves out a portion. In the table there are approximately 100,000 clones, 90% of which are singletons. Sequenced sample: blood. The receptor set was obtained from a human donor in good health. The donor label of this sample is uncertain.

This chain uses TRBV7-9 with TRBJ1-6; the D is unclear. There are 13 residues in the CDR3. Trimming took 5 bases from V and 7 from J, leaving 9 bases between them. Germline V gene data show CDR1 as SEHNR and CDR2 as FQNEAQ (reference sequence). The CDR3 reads CASSRAVNSPLHF. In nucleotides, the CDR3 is TGTGCCAGCAGCCGTGCCGTGAATTCACCCCTCCACTTT.

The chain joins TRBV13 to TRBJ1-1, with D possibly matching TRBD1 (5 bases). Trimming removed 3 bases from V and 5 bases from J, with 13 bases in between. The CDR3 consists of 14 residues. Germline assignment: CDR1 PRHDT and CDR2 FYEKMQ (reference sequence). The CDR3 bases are TGTGCCAGCAGCTTCCGAGTGGGGGGGACTGAAGCTTTCTTT. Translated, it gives CASSFRVGGTEAFF.

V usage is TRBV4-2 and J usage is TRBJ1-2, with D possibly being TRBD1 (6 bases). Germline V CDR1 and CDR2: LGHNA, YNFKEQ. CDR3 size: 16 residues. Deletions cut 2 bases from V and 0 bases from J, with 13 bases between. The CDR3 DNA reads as TGTGCCAGCAGCCAAACCGGGACACCGACTAACTATGGCTACACCTTC. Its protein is CASSQTGTPTNYGYTF.

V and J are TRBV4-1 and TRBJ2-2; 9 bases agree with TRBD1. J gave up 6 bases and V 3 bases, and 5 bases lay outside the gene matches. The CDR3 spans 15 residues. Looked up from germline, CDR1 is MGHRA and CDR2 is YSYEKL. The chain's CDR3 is CASSQTQGASGELFF. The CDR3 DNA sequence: TGCGCCAGCAGCCAGACACAGGGGGCGTCCGGGGAGCTGTTTTTT.

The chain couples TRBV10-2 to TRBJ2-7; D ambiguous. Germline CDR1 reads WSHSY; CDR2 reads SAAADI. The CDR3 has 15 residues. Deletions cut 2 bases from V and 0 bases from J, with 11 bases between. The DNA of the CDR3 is TGCGCCAGCAGTGAGACCGGGCTGGGCTCCTACGAGCAGTACGTC. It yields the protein CASSETGLGSYEQYV.

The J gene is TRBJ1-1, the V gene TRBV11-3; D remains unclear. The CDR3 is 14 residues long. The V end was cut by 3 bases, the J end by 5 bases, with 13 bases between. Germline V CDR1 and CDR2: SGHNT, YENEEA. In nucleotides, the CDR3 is TGTGCCAGCAGCTTGTCAGGTACGAATACTGAAGCTTTCTTT. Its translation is CASSLSGTNTEAFF.

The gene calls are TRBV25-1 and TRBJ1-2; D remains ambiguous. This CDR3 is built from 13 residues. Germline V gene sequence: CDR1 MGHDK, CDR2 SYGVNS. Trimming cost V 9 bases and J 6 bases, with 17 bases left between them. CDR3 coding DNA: TGTGCCAGTTCCGTCTATAGGGATCATGGCTACACCTTC. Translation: CASSVYRDHGYTF.

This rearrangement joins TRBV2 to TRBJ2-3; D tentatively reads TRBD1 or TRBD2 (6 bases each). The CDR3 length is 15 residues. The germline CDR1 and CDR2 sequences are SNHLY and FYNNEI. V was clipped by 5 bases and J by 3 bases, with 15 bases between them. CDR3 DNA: TGTGCCAGCAGTTACACAGGGACTTGGACAGATACGCAGTATTTT. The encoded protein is CASSYTGTWTDTQYF. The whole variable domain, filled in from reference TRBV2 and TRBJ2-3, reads EPEVTQTPSHQVTQMGQEVILRCVPISNHLYFYWYRQILGQKVEFLVSFYNNEISEKSEIFDDQFSVERPDGSNFTLKIRSTKLEDSAMYFCASSYTGTWTDTQYFGPGTRLTVL.

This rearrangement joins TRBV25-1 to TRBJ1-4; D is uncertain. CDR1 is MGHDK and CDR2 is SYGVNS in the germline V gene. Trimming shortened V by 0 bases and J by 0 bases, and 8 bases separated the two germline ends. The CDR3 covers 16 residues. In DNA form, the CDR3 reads TGTGCCAGCAGTGAATATACAGTTGCAACTAATGAAAAACTGTTTTTT. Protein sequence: CASSEYTVATNEKLFF.

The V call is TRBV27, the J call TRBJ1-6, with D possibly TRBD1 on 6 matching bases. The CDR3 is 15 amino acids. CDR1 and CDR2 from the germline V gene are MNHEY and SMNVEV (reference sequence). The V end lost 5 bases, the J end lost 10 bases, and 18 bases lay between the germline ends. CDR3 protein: CASSPLQTGSSPLHF. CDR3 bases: TGTGCCAGCAGTCCCTTACAAACAGGGAGCTCACCCCTCCACTTT.

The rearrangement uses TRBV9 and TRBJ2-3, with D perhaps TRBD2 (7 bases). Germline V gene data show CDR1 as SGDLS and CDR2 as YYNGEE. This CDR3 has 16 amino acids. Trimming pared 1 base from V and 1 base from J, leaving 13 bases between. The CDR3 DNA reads TGTGCCAGCAGCGTAACTAGAGGGGGGGGCACAGATACGCAGTATTTT. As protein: CASSVTRGGGTDTQYF. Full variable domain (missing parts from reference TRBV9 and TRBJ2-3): DSGVTQTPKHLITATGQRVTLRCSPRSGDLSVYWYQQSLDQGLQFLIQYYNGEERAKGNILERFSAQQFPDLHSELNLSSLELGDSALYFCASSVTRGGGTDTQYFGPGTRLTVL.

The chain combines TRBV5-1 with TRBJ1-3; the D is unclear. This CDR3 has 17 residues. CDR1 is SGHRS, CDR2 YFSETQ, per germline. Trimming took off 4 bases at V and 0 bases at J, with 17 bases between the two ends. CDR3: CASSLIEVGNSGNTIYF. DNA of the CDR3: TGCGCCAGCAGCCTGATCGAGGTGGGAAACTCTGGAAACACCATATATTTT.

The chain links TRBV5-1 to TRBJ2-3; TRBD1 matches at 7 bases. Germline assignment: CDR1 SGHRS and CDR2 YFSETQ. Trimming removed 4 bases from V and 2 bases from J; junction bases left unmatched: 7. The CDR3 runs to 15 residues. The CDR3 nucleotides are TGCGCCAGCAGCCCGGGGACAGAGTACACAGATACGCAGTATTTT. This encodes CASSPGTEYTDTQYF.

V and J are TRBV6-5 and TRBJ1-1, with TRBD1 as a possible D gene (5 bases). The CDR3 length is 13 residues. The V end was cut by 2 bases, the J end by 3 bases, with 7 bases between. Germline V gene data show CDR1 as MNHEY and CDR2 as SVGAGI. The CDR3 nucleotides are TGTGCCAGCAGTTACGGCAGGGACACTGAAGCTTTCTTT. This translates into CASSYGRDTEAFF.

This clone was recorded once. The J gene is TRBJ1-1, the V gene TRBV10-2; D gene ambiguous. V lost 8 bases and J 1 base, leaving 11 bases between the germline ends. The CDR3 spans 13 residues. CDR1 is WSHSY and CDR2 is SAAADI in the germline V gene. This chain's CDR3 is CASSGKPNTEAFF. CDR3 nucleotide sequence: TGCGCCAGCTCTGGCAAACCGAACACTGAAGCTTTCTTT.

The CDR3 nucleotides are TGCGCCAGCAGCCGGACATCAACCTCTTTCGAAGCTTTCTTT. Its translation: CASSRTSTSFEAFF. The gene calls are TRBV5-1 and TRBJ1-1, with D maybe TRBD1 (5 bases). The CDR3 sequence is 14 residues long. Germline V gives CDR1 SGHRS, CDR2 YFSETQ. The germline V and J ends were trimmed by 4 bases and 8 bases, with 18 bases remaining between them. Full variable domain (rest looked up from reference TRBV5-1 and TRBJ1-1): KAGVTQTPRYLIKTRGQQVTLSCSPISGHRSVSWYQQTPGQGLQFLFEYFSETQRNKGNFPGRFSGRQFSNSRSEMNVSTLELGDSALYLCASSRTSTSFEAFFGQGTRLTVV.

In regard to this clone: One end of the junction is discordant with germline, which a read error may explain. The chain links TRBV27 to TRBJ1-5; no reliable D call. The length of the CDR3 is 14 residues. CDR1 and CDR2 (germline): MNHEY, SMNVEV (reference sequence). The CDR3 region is CASSLTAGKQPQHF. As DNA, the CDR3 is TGTGCCAGCAGTTTAACGGCAGGCAAGCAGCCCCAGCATTTT.

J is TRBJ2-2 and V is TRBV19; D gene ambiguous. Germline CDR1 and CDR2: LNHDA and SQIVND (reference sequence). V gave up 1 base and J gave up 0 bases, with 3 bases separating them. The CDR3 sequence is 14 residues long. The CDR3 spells CASSIAPNTGELFF. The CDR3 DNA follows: TGTGCCAGTAGTATAGCCCCGAACACCGGGGAGCTGTTTTTT.

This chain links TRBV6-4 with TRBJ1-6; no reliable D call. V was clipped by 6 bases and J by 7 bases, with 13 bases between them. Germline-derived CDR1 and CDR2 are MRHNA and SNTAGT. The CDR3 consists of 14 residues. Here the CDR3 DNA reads TGTGCCAGCAGCCTACGGGAAACAAATTCACCCCTCCACTTT. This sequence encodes CASSLRETNSPLHF.

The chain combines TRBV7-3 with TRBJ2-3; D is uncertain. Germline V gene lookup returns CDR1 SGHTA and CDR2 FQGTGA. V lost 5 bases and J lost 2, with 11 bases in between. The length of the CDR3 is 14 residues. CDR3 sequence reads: CASSPGRFTDTQYF. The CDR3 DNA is TGTGCCAGCAGCCCCGGACGCTTCACAGATACGCAGTATTTT.

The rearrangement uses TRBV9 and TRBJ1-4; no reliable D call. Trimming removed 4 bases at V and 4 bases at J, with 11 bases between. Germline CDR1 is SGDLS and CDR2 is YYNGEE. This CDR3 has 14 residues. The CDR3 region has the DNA TGTGCCAGCAGCCGAGACGGGAGTAATGAAAAACTGTTTTTT. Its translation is CASSRDGSNEKLFF.

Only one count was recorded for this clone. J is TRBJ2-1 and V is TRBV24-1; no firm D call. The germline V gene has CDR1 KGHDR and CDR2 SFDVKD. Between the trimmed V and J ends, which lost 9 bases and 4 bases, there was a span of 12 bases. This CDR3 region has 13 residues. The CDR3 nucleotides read TGTGCCACCTCCGGATCAATGTACAATGAGCAGTTCTTC. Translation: CATSGSMYNEQFF.